This T cell receptor beta chain comes out of a study of OX40 agonist ivuxolimab in advanced cancers. Study overall: It was ivuxolimab, an agonistic anti-OX40 (CD134) antibody, that patients were treated with.

TCRdb's table, derived via immunoSEQ multiplex PCR, lists solely in-frame clones and lacks some. The sample has about 65,000 clones, 70% to 90% seen once. V shed 6 bases and J 3 bases; nucleotides not matched to a gene: 7. Germline V CDR1 and CDR2: SGHRS, YFSETQ. This CDR3 spans 14 amino acids. The study sampled blood at baseline, cycle 4 day 1, and cycle 7 day 1. The clonotype comes from an adult with an advanced solid tumor such as melanoma, head and neck, liver or kidney cancer. Material: CD4+ or CD8+ T cells sorted from blood, obtained in a trial of the OX40 agonist ivuxolimab. This chain uses TRBV5-1 with TRBJ2-7, with TRBD2 matching over 9 bases. CDR3: CASMGTSRNYEQYF. The CDR3 DNA reads as TGCGCCAGCATGGGGACTAGCAGAAACTACGAGCAGTACTTC.